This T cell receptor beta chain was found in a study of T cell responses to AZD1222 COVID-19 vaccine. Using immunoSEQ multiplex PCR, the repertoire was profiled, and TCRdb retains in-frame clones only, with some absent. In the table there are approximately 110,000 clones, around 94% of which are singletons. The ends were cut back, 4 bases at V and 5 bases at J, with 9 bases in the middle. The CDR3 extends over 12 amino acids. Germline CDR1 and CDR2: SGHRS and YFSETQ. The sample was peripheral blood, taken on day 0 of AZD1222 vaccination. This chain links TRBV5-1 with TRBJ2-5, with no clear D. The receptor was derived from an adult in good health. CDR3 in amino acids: CASSLRMETQYF. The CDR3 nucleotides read TGCGCCAGCAGCCTCAGGATGGAGACCCAGTACTTC.